The 24 T cell receptor beta chains given below trace back to one sample, sequenced in a study of blood T cells in healthy people across ages. Through a sample-barcoded 5' primer and a J-beta primer mix, a second PCR was run for 7 to 11 cycles. TCRdb reanalysed the 5' RACE reads using MiXCR and keeps one entry per CDR3 protein. The sample has hundreds of thousands of distinct CDR3 sequences, approximately 43% seen once; the top ten hold 20% to 25%. Material for sequencing was blood. These receptor sequences come from a woman aged 55-70 years in good health.

This clonotype was detected a few times. The chain has TRBV3-1 and TRBJ1-2; a possible D gene is TRBD1 (5 bases). Germline-derived CDR1 and CDR2 are LGHDT and YNNKEL (reference sequence). Trimming cost V 7 bases and J 5 bases, with 20 bases left between them. The CDR3 extends over 15 amino acids. CDR3 nucleotide sequence: TGTGCCAGCACCCCGGCAACCGGCAGGGATTATGGCTACACCTTC. This codes for CASTPATGRDYGYTF.

This clonotype appeared once. This sequence joins TRBV29-1 and TRBJ2-4, with 11 positions matching TRBD1. The tail of the sequence fits TRBJ2-7 better, so the J call may be wrong. Per the germline V gene, CDR1 is SQVTM and CDR2 is ANQGSEA. This CDR3 is built from 13 residues. The chain's CDR3 is CSVPGTGGYEQYF. CDR3 sequence (DNA): TGCAGCGTCCCTGGGACAGGGGGCTACGAGCAGTACTTC.

The V and J genes are TRBV5-1 and TRBJ2-6; D possibly matches TRBD1 or TRBD2 (6 bases each). Germline lookup yields CDR1 SGHRS and CDR2 YFSETQ. V lost 0 bases and J lost 4, with 11 bases in between. CDR3 length equals 16 residues. CDR3 in amino acids: CASSLGGGTGANVLTF. In DNA form, the CDR3 reads TGCGCCAGCAGCTTGGGTGGAGGGACAGGGGCCAACGTCCTGACTTTC.

This clonotype appeared a few times. A much bigger clone sits one base away, suggesting this may be a read error. V gene TRBV29-1 combines with J gene TRBJ2-5; 12 bases are shared with TRBD1. Looked up from germline, CDR1 is SQVTM and CDR2 is ANQGSEA. The CDR3 runs to 18 residues. Trimming removed 7 bases from V and 11 bases from J; junction bases left unmatched: 26. The CDR3 sequence is CSARLDPGTGGGRYEQYF. CDR3 in DNA: TGCAGCGCTCGCCTAGACCCCGGGACAGGGGGCGGGCGGTATGAGCAGTACTTC.

This clonotype was picked up a small number of times. This chain uses TRBV7-2 with TRBJ2-3; tentatively, D is TRBD2 (5 bases). Germline CDR1 SGHTA, CDR2 FQGNSA. V lost 4 bases to trimming and J lost 7 bases, with 9 bases between them. The CDR3 extends over 12 amino acids. The CDR3 bases are TGTGCCAGCAGCTCCCTAGCTTATACGCAGTATTTT. Protein product: CASSSLAYTQYF.

This clonotype was counted only a few times. The V call is TRBV7-2, the J call TRBJ2-1; 11 bases are a match to TRBD2. The germline CDR1 and CDR2 sequences are SGHTA and FQGNSA. This CDR3 region has 15 residues. Germline trimming cut 5 bases from V and 10 bases from J; bases unmatched to any gene: 10. The DNA for the CDR3 is TGTGCCAGCAGCACGGGACTAGCGGTTACCGGCGAGCAGTTCTTC. Its protein is CASSTGLAVTGEQFF. The complete variable domain, with remaining parts taken from reference TRBV7-2 and TRBJ2-1, reads GAGVSQSPSNKVTEKGKDVELRCDPISGHTALYWYRQSLGQGLEFLIYFQGNSAPDKSGLPSDRFSAERTGGSVSTLTIQRTQQEDSAVYLCASSTGLAVTGEQFFGPGTRLTVL.

This clonotype was observed once. In DNA, the CDR3 is TGCAGCGTTGCTCAGCCAGCTGGGGCCAACGTCCTGACTTTC. Translating gives CSVAQPAGANVLTF. The chain carries TRBV29-1 and TRBJ2-6; D gene ambiguous. Germline V CDR1 and CDR2: SQVTM, ANQGSEA. Trimming pared 4 bases from V and 2 bases from J, leaving 9 bases between. The length of the CDR3 is 14 residues.

This clonotype was seen a handful of times. This chain uses TRBV6-5 with TRBJ1-5; TRBD1 agrees at 10 bases. The germline V gene has CDR1 MNHEY and CDR2 SVGAGI. CDR3 length: 14 amino acids. V dropped 6 bases and J dropped 4; count of bases not matched to a gene: 3. This chain's CDR3 is CASSGDRGNQPQHF. The CDR3 DNA is TGTGCCAGCAGCGGGGACAGGGGAAATCAGCCCCAGCATTTT.

The chain recombines TRBV6-5 with TRBJ2-1; perhaps TRBD2 as D (5 bases). V lost 7 bases and J 0 bases, leaving 13 bases between the germline ends. The CDR3 is 15 residues long. The germline gives CDR1 MNHEY, CDR2 SVGAGI. Written as DNA, the CDR3 is TGTGCCAGCACCCCAAGCGGTCTCTCCTACAATGAGCAGTTCTTC. Translation: CASTPSGLSYNEQFF.

This clonotype has a single count. The chain recombines TRBV4-1 with TRBJ2-3; D gene ambiguous. The CDR3 spans 15 residues. The V end was cut by 0 bases, the J end by 2 bases, with 9 bases between. Germline CDR1 is MGHRA and CDR2 is YSYEKL. The CDR3 reads CASSQDPHLTDTQYF. Here the CDR3 DNA reads TGCGCCAGCAGCCAAGATCCGCACCTCACAGATACGCAGTATTTT.

This chain links TRBV29-1 with TRBJ1-2, with 7 nucleotides matching TRBD1. In germline, CDR1 is SQVTM, CDR2 ANQGSEA. J was trimmed by 0 bases and V by 6 bases; bases with no gene match: 7. The CDR3 sequence is 14 residues long. The DNA for the CDR3 is TGCAGCGTCGGACAGGAGTACTCTAACTATGGCTACACCTTC. It is translated as CSVGQEYSNYGYTF.

J is TRBJ2-3 and V is TRBV20-1; a possible D gene is TRBD2 (5 bases). CDR3 length equals 13 residues. V lost 2 bases, J lost 5 bases, and 11 bases lay in between. Germline values: CDR1 DFQATT, CDR2 SNEGSKA (reference sequence). The CDR3 sequence is CSARSIGGDTQYF. In DNA, the CDR3 is TGCAGTGCTAGATCCATAGGAGGAGATACGCAGTATTTT.

The chain recombines TRBV5-1 with TRBJ2-3; TRBD2 is a possible D gene (5 bases). This CDR3 is 16 amino acids long. Trimming cost V 0 bases and J 2 bases, with 13 bases left between them. Germline CDR1 reads SGHRS; CDR2 reads YFSETQ. For the CDR3, the DNA is TGCGCCAGCAGCTTGGTGGCGGGTAGAAACACAGATACGCAGTATTTT. The encoded protein is CASSLVAGRNTDTQYF.

This chain uses TRBV20-1 with TRBJ1-2; TRBD1 agrees at 9 bases. Per the germline V gene, CDR1 is DFQATT and CDR2 is SNEGSKA (reference sequence). V lost 7 bases, J lost 8 bases, and 11 bases stayed unmatched. This CDR3 region has 13 residues. The CDR3 DNA reads TGCAGTGACACAGGGGGCGGGACAAAAGGCTACACCTTC. As protein: CSDTGGGTKGYTF.

This clonotype showed up just once. This chain joins TRBV10-3 and TRBJ1-6, with TRBD1 matching over 8 bases. The length of the CDR3 is 14 residues. Germline CDR1 ENHRY, CDR2 SYGVKD. Unmatched junction bases numbered 1, after V lost 2 bases and J lost 7 bases. The CDR3 nucleotides are TGTGCCATCAGTGAGACAGGGGGGAATTCACCCCTCCACTTT. It encodes CAISETGGNSPLHF.

V gene TRBV7-2 combines with J gene TRBJ2-1; 11 bases are a match to TRBD2. Trimming at V came to 2 bases and at J to 1 base, leaving 7 bases not matched to a gene. CDR1 and CDR2 (germline): SGHTA, FQGNSA. This CDR3 is 18 amino acids long. Written as DNA, the CDR3 is TGTGCCAGCAGCTTAAAACCCGCTAGCGGGAGGTCCTACAATGAGCAGTTCTTC. Protein: CASSLKPASGRSYNEQFF.

A few counts support this clonotype. This sequence joins TRBV6-2 or TRBV6-3 and TRBJ2-7, with D perhaps TRBD1 or TRBD2 (6 bases each). Germline loops: CDR1 MNHEY, CDR2 SVGEGT. The CDR3 is 16 amino acids. Trimming cost V 0 bases and J 0 bases, with 12 bases left between them. CDR3 region: CASSYSKGGSSYEQYF. CDR3 nucleotide sequence: TGTGCCAGCAGTTACTCGAAAGGGGGGAGCTCCTACGAGCAGTACTTC.

V is TRBV10-3 and J is TRBJ2-7, with TRBD2 as a possible D gene (5 bases). CDR1 ENHRY and CDR2 SYGVKD come from the germline V gene. CDR3 length: 16 amino acids. Trimming shortened V by 3 bases and J by 0 bases, and 15 bases separated the two germline ends. The DNA of the CDR3 is TGTGCCATCAGTGAACCGAGCGGCAAACTCTCCTACGAGCAGTACTTC. Translating it yields CAISEPSGKLSYEQYF.

This chain links TRBV7-3 with TRBJ2-1; 9 bases are a match to TRBD2. The V segment lost 4 bases and the J segment 5 bases; nucleotides outside the gene matches: 6. The germline V gene encodes CDR1 SGHTA and CDR2 FQGTGA. The CDR3 has 15 residues. CDR3 bases: TGTGCCAGCAGCTCTCTAGCGGGGATCAACAATGAGCAGTTCTTC. It translates to CASSSLAGINNEQFF. Full variable domain (remainder filled in from reference TRBV7-3 and TRBJ2-1): GAGVSQTPSNKVTEKGKYVELRCDPISGHTALYWYRQSLGQGPEFLIYFQGTGAADDSGLPNDRFFAVRPEGSVSTLKIQRTERGDSAVYLCASSSLAGINNEQFFGPGTRLTVL.

Worth noting for this clonotype: This CDR3 is missing its conserved last phenylalanine or tryptophan, likely due to a read error. This rearrangement joins TRBV14 to TRBJ2-1; the match to TRBD2 covers 7 bases. The CDR3 sequence is 16 residues long. Unmatched junction bases numbered 12, after V lost 4 bases and J lost 6 bases. Germline CDR1 SGHDN, CDR2 FVKESK. The CDR3 DNA is TGTGCCAGCAGCCCCCCTGACGGGAGGTTGGTCAATGAGCAGTTCGTC. Amino acid sequence: CASSPPDGRLVNEQFV.

V is TRBV29-1 and J is TRBJ2-7; 8 nucleotides line up with TRBD1. The CDR3 length is 14 residues. Germline trimming cut 4 bases from V and 1 base from J; bases unmatched to any gene: 6. CDR1 and CDR2 from the germline V gene are SQVTM and ANQGSEA. The CDR3 nucleotides are TGCAGCGTTGTGGGGGACAGGTTTTCCTACGAGCAGTACTTC. Translated: CSVVGDRFSYEQYF.

This rearrangement joins TRBV27 to TRBJ1-4, with D tentatively TRBD1 (5 bases). Per the germline V gene, CDR1 is MNHEY and CDR2 is SMNVEV (reference sequence). V lost 0 bases and J lost 7, with 9 bases in between. The CDR3 extends over 14 amino acids. CDR3 sequence reads: CASSLSGRGEKLFF. The CDR3 DNA sequence: TGTGCCAGCAGTTTATCGGGACGAGGTGAAAAACTGTTTTTT.

Concerning this clonotype itself: Mismatch with germline at one junction end may stem from a read error. This chain links TRBV28 with TRBJ2-3, with 8 bases that match TRBD1. The germline V gene encodes CDR1 MDHEN and CDR2 SYDVKM. The CDR3 sequence is 16 residues long. The CDR3 reads CASSPGQGWGTDAQYF. Here the CDR3 DNA reads TGTGCCAGCAGTCCAGGACAGGGATGGGGCACAGATGCGCAGTATTTT.

The V gene is TRBV6-5, the J gene TRBJ2-3; D is perhaps TRBD1 (6 bases). Germline values: CDR1 MNHEY, CDR2 SVGAGI. V was cut by 0 bases and J by 4 bases, with 8 bases left in between. This CDR3 has 14 amino acids. CDR3 residues: CASSYSGAPDTQYF. For the CDR3, the DNA is TGTGCCAGCAGTTACTCGGGGGCACCAGATACGCAGTATTTT.